This TCR beta chain was profiled in a study of cytomegalovirus exposure and HLA in healthy donors. PCR primers comprised 60 Vbeta and 13 Jbeta primers. Data came from immunoSEQ multiplex PCR; TCRdb stores just in-frame clones and leaves some out. The profile shows roughly 100,000 clones, around 80% of them singletons. This CDR3 region has 17 residues. V lost 0 bases and J lost 7; bases outside the gene matches: 5. Germline-derived CDR1 and CDR2 are SGHTA and FQGNSA. Everyone who donated was a healthy bone marrow donor. The V and J genes are TRBV7-2 and TRBJ2-2; TRBD2 matches 13 bases. The source of this sequence is a male donor in good health and CMV-seronegative. Sequencing input: PBMCs. DNA for the CDR3: TGTGCCAGCAGCTTAGCGCTAACTAGCGGGAGGGGCGGGGAGCTGTTTTTT. This gives the protein CASSLALTSGRGGELFF.